The TCR beta chain described here comes from a study of blood T cell repertoires in COVID-19. Study-wide context: Both acute and convalescent COVID-19 samples were obtained from the United States, Italy and Spain. PBMCs, B-cell-depleted T cells, or T cells were the source of the cDNA or gDNA that made up the material.

Original processing methods: By means of reference gene primer amplification, nucleated cell counts were estimated. Profiling relied on immunoSEQ multiplex PCR, and the TCRdb table lists in-frame clones only, not all of them. The V and J calls and clone size come from that table; D and trimming were worked out from the DNA. This table holds 70,000 to 80,000 clones, roughly 86% found once. Germline-derived CDR1 and CDR2 are SGHRS and YFSETQ. Trimming cost V 0 bases and J 1 base, with 7 bases left between them. CDR3 length: 14 residues. V is TRBV5-1 and J is TRBJ2-5, with D possibly being TRBD1 (6 bases). This TCR came from a human donor in a cohort sampled during active COVID-19. The sequenced material came from peripheral blood. CDR3 nucleotide sequence: TGCGCCAGCAGCTTGGGACAGGTCCAAGAGACCCAGTACTTC. This codes for CASSLGQVQETQYF.